The clone carrying this T cell receptor beta chain was found many times. Its antigen is undetermined. TCRdb analysed the 5' RACE reads with MiXCR anew, one entry per CDR3 protein. The table has about 460,000 distinct CDR3 sequences, 5.3% seen once. CDR1 MDHEN and CDR2 SYDVKM come from the germline V gene. Trimming removed 2 bases at V and 5 bases at J, with 12 bases between. This CDR3 is built from 14 residues. These data belong to a study of CD8 T cells in ankylosing spondylitis. Study-wide findings and caveats: Those disease-linked clones were CD8+; they were also relatively rare in peripheral blood. Disease-linked clones reportedly showed significant enrichment in matched ankylosing spondylitis synovial fluid. Earlier studies detected some motif variants in reactive arthritis synovial fluid and blood. A TCR beta motif of roughly 8 highly homologous variants seemed to mark ankylosing spondylitis blood.

The specimen sequenced was blood, either unsorted or a sorted T cell fraction (not recorded which). The sequence came from a male donor with ankylosing spondylitis. The chain carries TRBV28 and TRBJ2-5; D is possibly TRBD2 (6 bases). For the CDR3, the DNA is TGTGCCAGCAGTTTAAGCCCGGGAGTGGAGACCCAGTACTTC. It encodes CASSLSPGVETQYF.